The 31 T cell receptor beta chains presented below share a single source sample, sequenced in a study of monozygotic twins with inflammatory bowel disease. TCRdb re-called the 5' RACE reads, yielding one record per CDR3 amino acid sequence without DNA. The listing contains 300,000 to 400,000 distinct CDR3 sequences. What was sequenced was blood. The receptors shown here come from a human donor with ulcerative colitis or Crohn's disease, or a healthy co-twin of an affected twin (not recorded which).

The chain couples TRBV4-3 to TRBJ1-2; checking the TCRdb D call of TRBD1 is not possible without DNA. This CDR3 comprises 14 residues. CDR1 is LGHNA, CDR2 YSLEER, per germline. This chain's CDR3 is CASSQPDRIGGYTF.

The chain couples TRBV2 to TRBJ2-1; without DNA, the TCRdb call of TRBD2 cannot be checked. Germline values: CDR1 SNHLY, CDR2 FYNNEI. CDR3 length: 16 residues. This CDR3 reads CASSEELAGILNEQFF.

This CDR3 is CASSKVGEMGDEQYF. V gene TRBV21-1 combines with J gene TRBJ2-7; the TRBD1 assignment by TCRdb is unverifiable without DNA. TRBV21-1 counts as a pseudogene. The CDR3 length is 15 residues.

The CDR3 here is CASILAGTGISEQYF. The rearrangement links TRBV7-9 to TRBJ2-7; TCRdb's D call of TRBD1 is untestable without DNA. This CDR3 has 15 amino acids. Germline CDR1 is SEHNR and CDR2 is FQNEAQ (reference sequence).

The genes are TRBV7-3 and TRBJ2-2; no DNA is available, so the TRBD1 call from TCRdb remains unchecked. Germline values: CDR1 SGHTA, CDR2 FQGTGA. This CDR3 region has 12 residues. The CDR3 is CVIGAHEGELFF.

The chain links TRBV4-1 to TRBJ2-7; TCRdb's D gene call, TRBD1, goes unchecked for lack of DNA. CDR1 is MGHRA, CDR2 YSYEKL, per germline. The CDR3 spans 16 residues. CDR3 sequence: CASSQDGTGANYEQYF.

The chain carries TRBV6-1 and TRBJ1-4; the D gene TCRdb calls, TRBD1, cannot be checked with no DNA. Per germline, CDR1 MNHNS and CDR2 SASEGT. CDR3 length equals 14 residues. The CDR3 sequence: CASIPTMTGFKLFF.

V and J are TRBV19 and TRBJ1-5; TCRdb designates TRBD1, a call that cannot be tested without DNA. This CDR3 comprises 15 residues. The germline gives CDR1 LNHDA, CDR2 SQIVND (reference sequence). CDR3 region: CASSIVTGANQPQHF.

J is TRBJ2-3 and V is TRBV5-5; there is no DNA to check the TCRdb D call of TRBD1. The CDR3 covers 16 residues. The germline CDR1 and CDR2 sequences are SGHKS and YYEKEE (reference sequence). CDR3 residues: CASSLVDRQNTDTQYF.

The chain is built from TRBV20-1 and TRBJ2-2. CDR3 length equals 13 residues. CDR1 is DFQATT, CDR2 SNEGSKA, per germline (reference sequence). This CDR3 is CSARATPAGELFF.

V gene TRBV6-1 combines with J gene TRBJ2-1; absent DNA, TCRdb's TRBD2 call cannot be checked. This CDR3 is 13 amino acids long. Germline values: CDR1 MNHNS, CDR2 SASEGT. This CDR3 is CASRTSGFNEQFF.

This chain uses TRBV11-3 with TRBJ2-1; TCRdb selects TRBD1, and the lack of DNA leaves this call unchecked. Germline V gene lookup returns CDR1 SGHNT and CDR2 YENEEA. The CDR3 runs to 16 residues. The CDR3 sequence is CASSLEFQGRGHEQFF.

The rearrangement uses TRBV30 and TRBJ1-6; the D gene TCRdb calls, TRBD1, cannot be checked with no DNA. The CDR3 is 14 amino acids. Germline CDR1 and CDR2: GTSNPN and SVGIG (reference sequence). CDR3 sequence reads: CAWSVGTGNSPLHF.

The gene calls are TRBV10-3 and TRBJ2-3; TCRdb selects TRBD2, and the lack of DNA leaves this call unchecked. Germline CDR1 ENHRY, CDR2 SYGVKD. The CDR3 covers 12 residues. The CDR3: CAIGTATDTQYF.

The chain has TRBV5-6 and TRBJ1-4; TCRdb indicates TRBD1, and absent DNA this call remains unverified. Germline CDR1 SGHDT, CDR2 YYEEEE. The CDR3 covers 15 residues. The CDR3 here is CASSLVGQGDEKLFF.

The CDR3 sequence: CASRPASVSYEQYF. The rearrangement joins TRBV5-1 to TRBJ2-7; TCRdb lists TRBD2, though no DNA is available to test this call. Germline lookup yields CDR1 SGHRS and CDR2 YFSETQ. CDR3 size: 14 residues.

The chain is built from TRBV7-7 and TRBJ2-6; without DNA, the TCRdb call of TRBD1 cannot be checked. The CDR3 is made up of 17 amino acids. Germline assignment: CDR1 SSHAT and CDR2 FNYEAQ (reference sequence). The CDR3 is CASSRTATGSGANVLTF.

V gene TRBV5-1 combines with J gene TRBJ2-7. Germline CDR1 SGHRS, CDR2 YFSETQ. CDR3 length equals 15 residues. CDR3 amino acids: CASSSHLFGSYEQYF.

This chain joins TRBV10-3 and TRBJ2-5; TCRdb outputs TRBD1, but without DNA this stays unchecked. The CDR3 is made up of 14 amino acids. Germline lookup yields CDR1 ENHRY and CDR2 SYGVKD. The CDR3: CAISRGQGVSTQYF.

The V and J genes are TRBV10-3 and TRBJ2-7. Germline V gene data show CDR1 as ENHRY and CDR2 as SYGVKD. This CDR3 comprises 13 residues. CDR3 region: CAIKNTGPYEQYF.

V and J are TRBV28 and TRBJ2-6; the TRBD1 assignment by TCRdb is unverifiable without DNA. This CDR3 is 17 amino acids long. CDR1 and CDR2 (germline): MDHEN, SYDVKM. CDR3 protein: CASSLLTGGVRANVLTF.

The V gene is TRBV5-1, the J gene TRBJ2-3; TCRdb indicates TRBD1, and absent DNA this call remains unverified. The CDR3 runs to 15 residues. CDR1 and CDR2 from the germline V gene are SGHRS and YFSETQ. This CDR3 reads CASRSGQGATDTRYF.

The V gene is TRBV7-2, the J gene TRBJ2-5; TCRdb gives TRBD1 as the D gene, but with no DNA this cannot be confirmed. The CDR3 covers 14 residues. CDR1 and CDR2 (germline): SGHTA, FQGNSA. CDR3 protein: CASTPGSRTKLPDF. Drawing the rest from reference TRBV7-2 and TRBJ2-5, the complete variable domain is GAGVSQSPSNKVTEKGKDVELRCDPISGHTALYWYRQSLGQGLEFLIYFQGNSAPDKSGLPSDRFSAERTGGSVSTLTIQRTQQEDSAVYLCASTPGSRTKLPDFGPGTRLLVL.

The chain uses TRBV7-2 and TRBJ1-2; TCRdb lists TRBD1, though no DNA is available to test this call. Germline values: CDR1 SGHTA, CDR2 FQGNSA. CDR3 length: 16 residues. This CDR3 reads CASSLRFGQSNYGYTF.

The V gene is TRBV19, the J gene TRBJ2-7; absent DNA, TCRdb's TRBD2 call cannot be checked. The CDR3 loop spans 13 amino acids. Per the germline V gene, CDR1 is LNHDA and CDR2 is SQIVND (reference sequence). CDR3: CATWTYGIHEQYF.

V is TRBV4-1 and J is TRBJ2-1; the TCRdb call, TRBD2, lacks DNA for checking. The CDR3 loop spans 15 amino acids. In germline, CDR1 is MGHRA, CDR2 YSYEKL. CDR3: CASSQKGTLWDEQFF.

V gene TRBV20-1 combines with J gene TRBJ2-1; no DNA is available, so the TRBD1 call from TCRdb remains unchecked. CDR3 length: 12 amino acids. Germline loops: CDR1 DFQATT, CDR2 SNEGSKA (reference sequence). The CDR3 sequence is CSASQGRGVQFF.

This rearrangement joins TRBV30 to TRBJ2-1; lacking DNA, the TRBD1 call made by TCRdb goes unchecked. The CDR3 is made up of 14 amino acids. The germline V gene has CDR1 GTSNPN and CDR2 SVGIG (reference sequence). The CDR3 loop reads CAGYPGTGYNEQFF.

The rearrangement joins TRBV3-1 to TRBJ1-1; TCRdb calls TRBD1, which cannot be checked without DNA. This CDR3 region has 16 residues. CDR1 is LGHDT and CDR2 is YNNKEL in the germline V gene (reference sequence). This CDR3 reads CASSQDLGGGLPEAFF.

The chain carries TRBV11-2 and TRBJ2-7; TCRdb proposes TRBD1, but this gene call is untestable without DNA. CDR3 length: 18 amino acids. The V gene's germline CDR1 is SGHAT and CDR2 FQNNGV. The CDR3 is CASSFVTGQSGGSYEQYF.

This chain uses TRBV5-1 with TRBJ2-7; TCRdb reports TRBD2, a call that lacks DNA to check it against. CDR3 length equals 16 residues. The germline V gene encodes CDR1 SGHRS and CDR2 YFSETQ. CDR3 sequence reads: CASSLSASVYIYEQYF.